Reported below is one T cell receptor beta chain. The antigen is not known. The CDR3 extends over 12 amino acids. Trimming left V 10 bases short and J 1 base short, with 10 bases between. Germline V gives CDR1 SNHLY, CDR2 FYNNEI. This sample is part of a study of beta chain features in type 1 diabetes. The investigators reverse transcribed all of the isolated RNA, so they sequenced expressed TCRB transcripts. The data were produced by immunoSEQ multiplex PCR, yet TCRdb's version contains in-frame clones alone and is incomplete. The sample records about 240,000 clones, about 25% being singletons. Whole-study results and caveats: In every one of the four CD4+ subsets, TCRB CDR3s were moderately but significantly shorter in Type 1 diabetes patients.

Specimen: central memory CD4+ T cells from blood. The chain joins TRBV2 to TRBJ1-1; no definite D call. This clonotype was sampled from a man aged 25-45 years in good health. CDR3 nucleotide sequence: TGTGCCACCGGACGGCAGAACACTGAAGCTTTCTTT. This sequence encodes CATGRQNTEAFF.